The 11 T cell receptor beta chains in this list originate from one sample, sequenced in a study of shared clonotypes between healthy human individuals. Sequencing was performed with immunoSEQ multiplex PCR; in TCRdb, only in-frame clones are kept and a portion is missing. The sample holds 170,000 or so clones, approximately 60% seen once. Specimen: memory CD4+ T cells sorted from blood. Regarding subset: CD45RA-negative fraction. These receptors all stem from a man aged 30 to 39 in good health.

This clone was recorded a few times. The rearrangement uses TRBV18 and TRBJ2-5; D remains ambiguous. V was shortened by 2 bases and J by 2 bases, with 9 bases between the two germline ends. This CDR3 spans 14 amino acids. CDR1 KGHSH and CDR2 LQKENI come from the germline V gene. The CDR3 protein is CASSPSTVQETQYF. The DNA of the CDR3 is TGTGCCAGCTCACCATCGACGGTTCAAGAGACCCAGTACTTC.

This clone has more than one count but fewer than ten. V is TRBV7-8 and J is TRBJ2-2; 11 bases are shared with TRBD2. This CDR3 has 16 amino acids. In germline, CDR1 is SGHVS, CDR2 FQNEAQ. Unmatched junction bases numbered 5, after V lost 1 base and J lost 7 bases. The CDR3 DNA reads TGTGCCAGCAGCTTAGGACTAGCGGGATCGGGCGGGGAGCTGTTTTTT. Translating gives CASSLGLAGSGGELFF. Complete variable domain (other parts from reference TRBV7-8 and TRBJ2-2): GAGVSQSPRYKVAKRGQDVALRCDPISGHVSLFWYQQALGQGPEFLTYFQNEAQLDKSGLPSDRFFAERPEGSVSTLKIQRTQQEDSAVYLCASSLGLAGSGGELFFGEGSRLTVL.

V gene TRBV6-1 combines with J gene TRBJ2-3, with D perhaps matching TRBD2 (5 bases). The V end lost 3 bases, the J end lost 5 bases, and 9 bases lay between the germline ends. Per germline, CDR1 MNHNS and CDR2 SASEGT. This CDR3 is built from 13 residues. CDR3 loop: CASSDKRGDTQYF. The CDR3 region has the DNA TGTGCCAGCAGTGATAAACGGGGAGATACGCAGTATTTT.

This chain uses TRBV5-4 with TRBJ1-2; 12 bases map to TRBD1. The CDR3 spans 15 residues. V shed 4 bases, J shed 4 bases, and the junction held 5 bases outside the gene matches. From germline, CDR1 is SGHNT and CDR2 YYREEE (reference sequence). The CDR3 reads CASSLPGQGAYGYTF. In DNA form, the CDR3 reads TGTGCCAGCAGCCTACCGGGACAGGGGGCCTATGGCTACACCTTC.

The chain carries TRBV5-1 and TRBJ1-2; D gene ambiguous. V lost 0 bases and J lost 3, with 21 bases in between. In germline, CDR1 is SGHRS, CDR2 YFSETQ. The CDR3 consists of 18 residues. The CDR3 DNA follows: TGCGCCAGCAGCTTGGGTGTCAGAACGGCGATAAAAGACTATGGCTACACCTTC. This sequence encodes CASSLGVRTAIKDYGYTF.

J is TRBJ1-5 and V is TRBV6-1, with 8 bases fitting TRBD1. This CDR3 is built from 14 residues. Trimming at V came to 6 bases and at J to 6 bases, leaving 7 bases not matched to a gene. The germline V gene encodes CDR1 MNHNS and CDR2 SASEGT. The CDR3 bases are TGTGCCAGCAGCATGGGACAGGAGTTTCAGCCCCAGCATTTT. The encoded protein is CASSMGQEFQPQHF.

The chain carries TRBV30 and TRBJ2-7, with 7 bases identical to TRBD2. This CDR3 has 13 residues. Germline V gene data show CDR1 as GTSNPN and CDR2 as SVGIG (reference sequence). The junction had 7 bases not matched to a gene; V was cut back by 2 bases and J by 6 bases. This CDR3 is CAWSSGLVLEQYF. CDR3 DNA sequence: TGTGCCTGGAGTTCAGGACTAGTTCTCGAGCAGTACTTC.

To note about this clone: This same CDR3 is encoded by further DNA sequences in the sample. The CDR3 DNA sequence: TGCGCCAGCAGCTTGGAAGCTAGGAACACTGAAGCTTTCTTT. Translation: CASSLEARNTEAFF. This rearrangement joins TRBV5-1 to TRBJ1-1; D uncertain. The CDR3 extends over 14 amino acids. Trimming took 0 bases from V and 1 from J, leaving 7 bases between them. Germline V gives CDR1 SGHRS, CDR2 YFSETQ.

CDR3 amino acids: CASSLAGAFSGANVLTF. The CDR3 DNA reads TGTGCCAGCAGCCTAGCGGGAGCGTTCTCTGGGGCCAACGTCCTGACTTTC. The V call is TRBV5-5, the J call TRBJ2-6; 10 positions match TRBD2. J gave up 0 bases and V 4 bases, and 4 bases lay outside the gene matches. The CDR3 has 17 amino acids. The germline gives CDR1 SGHKS, CDR2 YYEKEE (reference sequence).

The rearrangement joins TRBV6-1 to TRBJ2-5, with 7 bases that match TRBD2. This CDR3 has 14 residues. Trimming at V came to 6 bases and at J to 5 bases, leaving 9 bases not matched to a gene. Germline V gives CDR1 MNHNS, CDR2 SASEGT. The CDR3 DNA sequence: TGTGCCAGCAGGACTCGGGGAGGGGTGGAGACCCAGTACTTC. Protein: CASRTRGGVETQYF.

In this sample, this clone turned up a few times. This chain links TRBV29-1 with TRBJ2-1; TRBD2 matches 13 bases. Germline V gene data show CDR1 as SQVTM and CDR2 as ANQGSEA. V lost 5 bases to trimming and J lost 10 bases; unmatched junction nucleotides: 11. The CDR3 length is 15 residues. CDR3: CSVRLAGGPVGEQFF. The CDR3 coding sequence is TGCAGCGTTAGACTAGCGGGAGGCCCTGTCGGGGAGCAGTTCTTC.